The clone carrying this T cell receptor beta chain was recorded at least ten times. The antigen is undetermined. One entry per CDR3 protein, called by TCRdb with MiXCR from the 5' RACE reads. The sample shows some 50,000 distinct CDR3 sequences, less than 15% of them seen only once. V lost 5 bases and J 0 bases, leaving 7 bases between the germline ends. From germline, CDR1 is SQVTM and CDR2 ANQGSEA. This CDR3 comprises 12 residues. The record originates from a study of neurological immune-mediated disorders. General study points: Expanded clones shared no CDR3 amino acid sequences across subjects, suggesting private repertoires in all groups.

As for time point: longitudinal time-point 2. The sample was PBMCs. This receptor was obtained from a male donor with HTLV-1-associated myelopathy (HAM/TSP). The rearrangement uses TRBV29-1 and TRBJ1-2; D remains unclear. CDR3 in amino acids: CSVLRPNYGYTF. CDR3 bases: TGCAGCGTTCTCAGACCTAACTATGGCTACACCTTC.